Listed here is a single TCR beta chain. This clone was detected once. Its antigen is unknown. No base-level quality is on record; no much larger clone is a single base apart. Other DNA sequences in the same sample also yield this CDR3. This sample stems from a study of control samples from healthy donors and cancer patients (dated by TCRdb to the early 2020s). Library creation used the immunoSEQ multiplex PCR assay. Held by TCRdb, this immuneACCESS table contains in-frame sequences only and omits some clones. Under half of the omission traces to an unresolved V gene where checked; the cause of the rest is unknown. This sample gives about 130,000 clones in total; roughly 90% of them show up just once. The top ten clones comprise more than 1.5% of the sample. Including the terminal cysteine and phenylalanine, the CDR3 comprises 15 residues. The kept DNA is CDR3 alone, 45 bases in frame from the first base. From the germline V gene, CDR1 is SGHRS and CDR2 is YFSETQ. V sheds 6 bases and J sheds 2 bases, leaving 17 bases between their ends.

Sequenced material: blood. This chain joins TRBV5-1 to TRBJ1-2, and TRBD1 may be the D gene, going by 5 matching bases. The receptor's source is a man aged 18 to 29 in good health. The CDR3 region: CASIGRGGGNYGYTF. Read as DNA, the sequence is TGCGCCAGCATCGGACGGGGCGGGGGGAACTATGGCTACACCTTC.